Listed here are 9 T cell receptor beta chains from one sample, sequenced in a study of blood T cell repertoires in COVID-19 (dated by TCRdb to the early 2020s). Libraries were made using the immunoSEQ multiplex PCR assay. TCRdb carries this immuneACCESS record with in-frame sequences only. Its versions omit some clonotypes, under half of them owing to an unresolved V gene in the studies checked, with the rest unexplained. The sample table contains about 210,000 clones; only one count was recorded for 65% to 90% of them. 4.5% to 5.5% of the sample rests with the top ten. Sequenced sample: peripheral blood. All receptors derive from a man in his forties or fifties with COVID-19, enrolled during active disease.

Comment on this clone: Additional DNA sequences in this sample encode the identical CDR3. The CDR3 region has the DNA TGCGCCAGCAGCTTGACGGGGTTGAGCAATCAGCCCCAGCATTTT. This gives the protein CASSLTGLSNQPQHF. The chain has TRBV5-1 and TRBJ1-5; D is ambiguous. V was cut by 1 base and J by 1 base, with 9 bases left in between. Germline loops: CDR1 SGHRS, CDR2 YFSETQ. The CDR3 sequence is 15 residues long.

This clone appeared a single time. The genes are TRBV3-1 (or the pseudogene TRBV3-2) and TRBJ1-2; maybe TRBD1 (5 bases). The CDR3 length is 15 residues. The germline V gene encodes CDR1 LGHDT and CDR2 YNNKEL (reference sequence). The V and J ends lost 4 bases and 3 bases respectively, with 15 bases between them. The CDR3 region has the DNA TGTGCCAGCAGCCCCCTTGGGGCTTCCTACTATGGCTACACCTTC. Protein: CASSPLGASYYGYTF.

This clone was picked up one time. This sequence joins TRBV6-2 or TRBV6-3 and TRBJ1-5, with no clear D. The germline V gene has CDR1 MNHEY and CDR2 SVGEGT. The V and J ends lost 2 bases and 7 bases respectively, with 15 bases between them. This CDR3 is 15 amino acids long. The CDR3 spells CASSYPGRSGQPQHF. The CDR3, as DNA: TGTGCCAGCAGTTACCCCGGGAGGTCCGGGCAGCCCCAGCATTTT.

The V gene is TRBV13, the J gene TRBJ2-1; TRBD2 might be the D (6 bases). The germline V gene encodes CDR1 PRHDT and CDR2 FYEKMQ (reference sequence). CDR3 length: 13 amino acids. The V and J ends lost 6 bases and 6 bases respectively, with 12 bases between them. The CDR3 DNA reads TGTGCCAGCAGGCAAGTGGGACTCAATGAGCAGTTCTTC. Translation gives CASRQVGLNEQFF.

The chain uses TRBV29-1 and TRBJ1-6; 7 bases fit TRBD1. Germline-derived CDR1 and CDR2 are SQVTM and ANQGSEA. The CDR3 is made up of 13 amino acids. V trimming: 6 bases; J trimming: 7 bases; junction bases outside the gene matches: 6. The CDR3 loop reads CSVARDSNSPLHF. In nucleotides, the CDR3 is TGCAGCGTAGCCCGGGACAGCAATTCACCCCTCCACTTT.

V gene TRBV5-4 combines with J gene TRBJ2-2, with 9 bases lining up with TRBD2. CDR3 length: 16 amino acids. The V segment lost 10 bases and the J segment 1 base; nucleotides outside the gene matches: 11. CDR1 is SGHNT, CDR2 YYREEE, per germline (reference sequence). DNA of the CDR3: TGTGCCTTCGGCGGGGGGGCTCGAAAGAACACCGGGGAGCTGTTTTTT. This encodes CAFGGGARKNTGELFF.

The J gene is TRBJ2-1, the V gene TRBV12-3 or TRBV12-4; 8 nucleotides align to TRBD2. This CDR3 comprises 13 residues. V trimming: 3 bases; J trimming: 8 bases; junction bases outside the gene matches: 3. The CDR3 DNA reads TGTGCCAGCAGTTTGGGGACTAGGCATGAGCAGTTCTTC. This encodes CASSLGTRHEQFF.

Here the CDR3 DNA reads TGTGCCAGCAGCCAGCTGGCGTTTGACAACTCCTACGAGCAGTACTTC. Its protein is CASSQLAFDNSYEQYF. The rearrangement joins TRBV3-1 (or the pseudogene TRBV3-2) to TRBJ2-7; D remains unclear. CDR1 LGHDT and CDR2 YNNKEL come from the germline V gene (reference sequence). Trimming pared 3 bases from V and 0 bases from J, leaving 15 bases between. The CDR3 contains 16 residues.

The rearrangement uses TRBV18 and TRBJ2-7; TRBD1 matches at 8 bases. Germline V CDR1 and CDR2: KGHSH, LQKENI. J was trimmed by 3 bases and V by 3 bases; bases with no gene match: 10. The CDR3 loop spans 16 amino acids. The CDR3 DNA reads TGTGCCAGCTCACCTAAACCCGGGACAGGACTCTACGAGCAGTACTTC. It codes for CASSPKPGTGLYEQYF.